The subject of this entry is one T cell receptor beta chain. Its target is unknown. This sample was included in a study of cytomegalovirus exposure and HLA in healthy donors. Study-wide results and limits: The dataset shows that most TCR sequences were rare, while some public TCRs occurred in many donors.

The study ran its PCR with 60 Vbeta and 13 Jbeta primers. Produced via immunoSEQ multiplex PCR; TCRdb's table is partial and in-frame only. Of about 190,000 clones in the sample, over 70% were seen once. Germline V gene data show CDR1 as SGHVS and CDR2 as FQNEAQ. The CDR3 is 20 residues long. Losses at the gene ends were 5 bases for V and 0 bases for J; bases not matched to a gene: 18. The material sequenced was PBMCs. This chain connects TRBV7-8 to TRBJ2-1, with 8 nucleotides matching TRBD2. The sequence derives from a woman aged 18-29 years in good health and CMV-seronegative. The CDR3 nucleotides are TGTGCCAGCAGCGCCAAAAGCGGGAGACTACCTCAAAGCTCCTACAATGAGCAGTTCTTC. Its protein is CASSAKSGRLPQSSYNEQFF.